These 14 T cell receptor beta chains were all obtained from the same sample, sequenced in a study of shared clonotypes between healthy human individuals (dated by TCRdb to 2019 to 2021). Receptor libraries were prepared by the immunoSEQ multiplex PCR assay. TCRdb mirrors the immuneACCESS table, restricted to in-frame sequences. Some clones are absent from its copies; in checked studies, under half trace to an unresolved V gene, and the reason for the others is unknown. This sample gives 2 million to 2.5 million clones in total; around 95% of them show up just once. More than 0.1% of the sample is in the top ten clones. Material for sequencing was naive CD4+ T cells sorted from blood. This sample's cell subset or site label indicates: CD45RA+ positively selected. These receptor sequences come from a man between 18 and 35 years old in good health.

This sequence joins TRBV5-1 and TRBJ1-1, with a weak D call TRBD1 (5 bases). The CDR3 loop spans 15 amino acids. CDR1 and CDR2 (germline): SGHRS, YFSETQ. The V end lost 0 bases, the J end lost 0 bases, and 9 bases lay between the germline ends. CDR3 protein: CASSLAQGMNTEAFF. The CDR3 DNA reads TGCGCCAGCAGCTTGGCCCAGGGCATGAACACTGAAGCTTTCTTT.

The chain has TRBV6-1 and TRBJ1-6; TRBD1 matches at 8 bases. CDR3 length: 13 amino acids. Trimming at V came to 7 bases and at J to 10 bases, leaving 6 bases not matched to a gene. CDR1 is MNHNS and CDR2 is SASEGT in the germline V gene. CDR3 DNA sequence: TGTGCCAGCAACACAGGGGGTAGGTCACCCCTCCACTTT. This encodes CASNTGGRSPLHF.

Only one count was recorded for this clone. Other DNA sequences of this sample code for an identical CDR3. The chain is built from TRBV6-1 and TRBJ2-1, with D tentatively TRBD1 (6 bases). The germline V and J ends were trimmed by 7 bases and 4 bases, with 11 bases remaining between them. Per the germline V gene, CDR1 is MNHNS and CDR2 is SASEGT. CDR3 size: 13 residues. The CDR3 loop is CASTEDSYNEQFF. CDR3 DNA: TGTGCCAGCACGGAGGACAGTTACAATGAGCAGTTCTTC.

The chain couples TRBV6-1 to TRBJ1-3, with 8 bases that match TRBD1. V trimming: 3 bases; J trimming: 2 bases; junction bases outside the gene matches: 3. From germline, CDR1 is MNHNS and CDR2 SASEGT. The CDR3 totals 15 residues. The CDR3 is CASSDPGQAGNTIYF. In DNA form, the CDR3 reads TGTGCCAGCAGTGACCCGGGACAGGCTGGAAACACCATATATTTT.

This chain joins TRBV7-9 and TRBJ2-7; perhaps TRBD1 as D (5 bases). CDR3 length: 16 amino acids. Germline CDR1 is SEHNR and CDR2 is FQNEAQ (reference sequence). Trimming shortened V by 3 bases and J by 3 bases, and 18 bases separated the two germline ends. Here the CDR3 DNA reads TGTGCCAGCAGCTTGTCCGGGCGTAGGGGTGACTACGAGCAGTACTTC. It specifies CASSLSGRRGDYEQYF.

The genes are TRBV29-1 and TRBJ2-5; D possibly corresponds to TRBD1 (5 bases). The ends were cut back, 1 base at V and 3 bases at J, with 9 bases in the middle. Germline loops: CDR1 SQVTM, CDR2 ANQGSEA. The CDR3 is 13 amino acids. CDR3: CSVEGGEKETQYF. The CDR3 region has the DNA TGCAGCGTTGAAGGGGGCGAGAAAGAGACCCAGTACTTC.

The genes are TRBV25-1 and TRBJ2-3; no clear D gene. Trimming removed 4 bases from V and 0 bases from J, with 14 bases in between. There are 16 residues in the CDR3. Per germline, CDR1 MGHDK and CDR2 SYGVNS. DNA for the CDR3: TGTGCCAGCAGTGCCTTACCCGCCTCTAGCACAGATACGCAGTATTTT. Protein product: CASSALPASSTDTQYF. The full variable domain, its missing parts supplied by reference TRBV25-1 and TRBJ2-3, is EADIYQTPRYLVIGTGKKITLECSQTMGHDKMYWYQQDPGMELHLIHYSYGVNSTEKGDLSSESTVSRIRTEHFPLTLESARPSHTSQYLCASSALPASSTDTQYFGPGTRLTVL.

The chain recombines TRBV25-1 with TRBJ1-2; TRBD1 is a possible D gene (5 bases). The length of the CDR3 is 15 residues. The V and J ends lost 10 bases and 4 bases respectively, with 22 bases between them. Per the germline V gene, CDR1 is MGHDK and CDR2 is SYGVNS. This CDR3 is CAIPSGTKIVYGYTF. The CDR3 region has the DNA TGTGCCATCCCCTCCGGGACGAAGATAGTCTATGGCTACACCTTC.

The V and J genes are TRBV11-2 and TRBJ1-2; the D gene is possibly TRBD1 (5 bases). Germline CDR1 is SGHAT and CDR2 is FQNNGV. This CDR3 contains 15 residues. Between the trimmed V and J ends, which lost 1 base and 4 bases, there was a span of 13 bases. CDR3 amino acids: CASSLGPDRSYGYTF. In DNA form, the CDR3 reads TGTGCCAGCAGCTTAGGACCCGACAGATCCTATGGCTACACCTTC.

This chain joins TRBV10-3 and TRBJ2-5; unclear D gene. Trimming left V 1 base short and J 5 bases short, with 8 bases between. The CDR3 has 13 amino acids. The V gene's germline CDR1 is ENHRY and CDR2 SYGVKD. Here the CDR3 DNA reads TGTGCCATCAGTGAGTTTGCCGTCGAGACCCAGTACTTC. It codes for CAISEFAVETQYF.

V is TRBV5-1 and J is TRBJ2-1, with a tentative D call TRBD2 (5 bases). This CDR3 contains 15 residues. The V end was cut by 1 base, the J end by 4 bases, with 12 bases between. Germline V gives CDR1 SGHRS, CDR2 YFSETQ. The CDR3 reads CASSLTRARYNEQFF. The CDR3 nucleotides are TGCGCCAGCAGCTTGACTAGGGCCCGTTACAATGAGCAGTTCTTC.

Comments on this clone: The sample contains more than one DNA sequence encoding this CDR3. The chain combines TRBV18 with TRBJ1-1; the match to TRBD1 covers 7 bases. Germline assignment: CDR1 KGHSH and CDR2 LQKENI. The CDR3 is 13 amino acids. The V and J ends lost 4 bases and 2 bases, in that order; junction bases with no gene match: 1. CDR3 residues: CASSRQGNTEAFF. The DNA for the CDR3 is TGTGCCAGCTCACGACAGGGCAACACTGAAGCTTTCTTT.

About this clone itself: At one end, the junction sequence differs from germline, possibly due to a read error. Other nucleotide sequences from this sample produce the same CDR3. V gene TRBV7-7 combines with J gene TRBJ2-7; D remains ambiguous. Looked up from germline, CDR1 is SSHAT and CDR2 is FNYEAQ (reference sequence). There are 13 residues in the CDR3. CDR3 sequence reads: CASSLSRLGEQYF. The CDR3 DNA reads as TGTGCTAGCAGCTTATCAAGGTTGGGAGAGCAGTACTTC.

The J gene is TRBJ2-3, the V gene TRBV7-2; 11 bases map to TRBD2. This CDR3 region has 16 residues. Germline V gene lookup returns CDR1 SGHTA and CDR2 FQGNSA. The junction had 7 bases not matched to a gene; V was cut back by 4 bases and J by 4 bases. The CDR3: CASSSHTSGSADTQYF. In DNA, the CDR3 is TGTGCCAGCAGCTCCCACACTAGCGGGAGTGCAGATACGCAGTATTTT.